The 19 T cell receptor beta chains given below trace back to one sample, sequenced in a study of T cells in Graves' hyperthyroidism and ophthalmopathy. Researchers amplified the TCR beta CDR3 regions from RNA transcripts. An initial round of RT-PCR targeting the TCR CDR3 relied on the HTBI primer set. One entry per CDR3 protein results from TCRdb running MiXCR on the multiplex PCR reads. The repertoire holds 450,000 to 700,000 distinct CDR3 sequences, 46% seen once, with about 7.8% in the top ten. Sequenced: peripheral blood or thyroid tissue (not recorded which). The receptors here all came from a woman aged 18-35 years with Graves' hyperthyroidism.

The V gene is TRBV25-1, the J gene TRBJ2-7; D remains ambiguous. This CDR3 is built from 14 residues. Germline values: CDR1 MGHDK, CDR2 SYGVNS. V was pared by 5 bases and J by 5 bases, with 16 bases between. The CDR3 coding sequence is TGTGCCAGCAGTCCCGCGCACGTCCCCCACGAGCAGTACTTC. Amino acid sequence: CASSPAHVPHEQYF.

The chain uses TRBV11-3 and TRBJ2-2; D possibly corresponds to TRBD2 (6 bases). The germline V and J ends were trimmed by 5 bases and 4 bases, with 14 bases remaining between them. Germline V gene lookup returns CDR1 SGHNT and CDR2 YENEEA. This CDR3 has 15 residues. CDR3 protein: CASSSAGWGTGELFF. The CDR3 DNA is TGTGCCAGCAGCAGCGCGGGATGGGGCACCGGGGAGCTGTTTTTT.

This clonotype was found many times. V and J are TRBV14 and TRBJ1-3, with D possibly matching TRBD1 (6 bases). CDR3 size: 15 residues. V lost 10 bases and J 4 bases, leaving 20 bases between the germline ends. CDR1 is SGHDN, CDR2 FVKESK, per germline. The CDR3 region has the DNA TGTGCCACCACCGATGAGGACAGCCGAGGAAACACCATATATTTT. Protein: CATTDEDSRGNTIYF.

This clonotype was detected many times. The rearrangement joins TRBV2 to TRBJ2-2, with 10 bases matching TRBD2. From germline, CDR1 is SNHLY and CDR2 FYNNEI. V shed 7 bases, J shed 7 bases, and the junction held 12 bases outside the gene matches. The length of the CDR3 is 16 residues. The CDR3 DNA reads as TGTGCCAGCAATGGACAGCGGGAGGGCCGTGGCGGGGAGCTGTTTTTT. Translation gives CASNGQREGRGGELFF.

In the case of this clonotype: This may be a read error, as it is one base from a much larger clone. V usage is TRBV20-1 and J usage is TRBJ1-3, with unresolved D. The CDR3 length is 14 residues. From germline, CDR1 is DFQATT and CDR2 SNEGSKA (reference sequence). As DNA, the CDR3 is TGCAGTGCTAGTGCGGGGAGAGCCGGAAACACCACATATTTT. It is translated as CSASAGRAGNTTYF.

Ten or more counts support this clonotype. The rearrangement links TRBV29-1 to TRBJ1-2, with D uncertain. The CDR3 is made up of 11 amino acids. Germline-derived CDR1 and CDR2 are SQVTM and ANQGSEA. V was cut by 7 bases and J by 6 bases, with 12 bases left in between. In DNA form, the CDR3 reads TGCAGCGCTTTGGACGGTGATGGCTACACCTTC. This translates into CSALDGDGYTF.

The chain has TRBV7-2 and TRBJ2-7, with a possible D match to TRBD1 (6 bases). V lost 9 bases and J lost 7, with 22 bases in between. Looked up from germline, CDR1 is SGHTA and CDR2 is FQGNSA. This CDR3 spans 14 amino acids. The CDR3 is CASIDQKRGNEQYF. CDR3 nucleotides: TGTGCCAGTATCGACCAGAAAAGGGGGAATGAGCAGTACTTC. The full variable domain, rest sourced from reference TRBV7-2 and TRBJ2-7, is GAGVSQSPSNKVTEKGKDVELRCDPISGHTALYWYRQSLGQGLEFLIYFQGNSAPDKSGLPSDRFSAERTGGSVSTLTIQRTQQEDSAVYLCASIDQKRGNEQYFGPGTRLTVT.

This clonotype was recorded many times. The rearrangement uses TRBV6-5 and TRBJ2-7; no firm D call. This CDR3 has 13 residues. The V gene's germline CDR1 is MNHEY and CDR2 SVGAGI. Between the trimmed V and J ends, which lost 0 bases and 3 bases, there was a span of 6 bases. The CDR3 loop reads CASSYSMDYEQYF. CDR3 DNA sequence: TGTGCCAGCAGTTACTCGATGGACTACGAGCAGTACTTC.

This clonotype occurred many times. The chain has TRBV7-9 and TRBJ1-5, with TRBD1 as a possible D gene (5 bases). The germline V and J ends were trimmed by 3 bases and 4 bases, with 10 bases remaining between them. Germline-derived CDR1 and CDR2 are SEHNR and FQNEAQ (reference sequence). There are 14 residues in the CDR3. Written as DNA, the CDR3 is TGTGCCAGCAGCTTTGCAGGGCCTAATCAGCCCCAGCATTTT. Translation gives CASSFAGPNQPQHF.

V and J are TRBV6-6 and TRBJ1-5; D is perhaps TRBD1 (5 bases). CDR3 length: 16 residues. Trimming left V 7 bases short and J 11 bases short, with 27 bases between. Germline CDR1 is MNHNY and CDR2 is SVGAGI (reference sequence). Written as DNA, the CDR3 is TGTGCCAGCACTGAGGGGACTAGCGGGAGTGAAGAGACCCAGCATTTT. It yields the protein CASTEGTSGSEETQHF.

This clonotype was recorded a few times. The chain uses TRBV6-6 and TRBJ2-7, with a possible D match to TRBD2 (6 bases). CDR3 length equals 17 residues. V shed 6 bases and J shed 2 bases, with 23 bases lying between them. The germline gives CDR1 MNHNY, CDR2 SVGAGI (reference sequence). CDR3 sequence: CASSRRAGYPPTYEQYF. DNA for the CDR3: TGTGCCAGCAGCCGGAGGGCCGGATATCCCCCTACCTACGAGCAGTACTTC.

This clonotype has ten or more counts. The J gene is TRBJ2-7, the V gene TRBV2, with 8 bases matching TRBD2. Germline-derived CDR1 and CDR2 are SNHLY and FYNNEI. The CDR3 covers 15 residues. J gave up 2 bases and V 1 base, and 4 bases lay outside the gene matches. The CDR3 loop is CASSEGTSTTYEQYF. The CDR3 DNA reads as TGTGCCAGCAGTGAAGGGACTAGCACTACCTACGAGCAGTACTTC.

The V gene is TRBV7-3, the J gene TRBJ2-1; 7 bases align to TRBD2. This CDR3 region has 14 residues. Germline trimming cut 2 bases from V and 3 bases from J; bases unmatched to any gene: 1. Germline CDR1 and CDR2: SGHTA and FQGTGA. This CDR3 is CASSLASGYNEQFF. For the CDR3, the DNA is TGTGCCAGCAGCTTAGCTAGCGGCTACAATGAGCAGTTCTTC.

Comment on this clonotype: One end of the junction does not line up with germline, which may come from a read error. CDR3 sequence reads: CASSYSGTAPDTGANVLAF. CDR3 in DNA: TGTGCCAGCAGTTACTCCGGGACCGCGCCGGATACTGGGGCCAACGTCCTGGCTTTC. The chain combines TRBV6-2 or TRBV6-3 with TRBJ2-6, with D perhaps assigned TRBD1 or TRBD2 (5 bases each). CDR1 MNHEY and CDR2 SVGEGT come from the germline V gene. This CDR3 has 19 amino acids.

This chain joins TRBV7-9 and TRBJ2-7, with TRBD1 matching 8 bases. Germline lookup yields CDR1 SEHNR and CDR2 FQNEAQ (reference sequence). The V and J ends lost 5 bases and 3 bases, in that order; junction bases with no gene match: 9. The CDR3 sequence is 15 residues long. Here the CDR3 DNA reads TGTGCCAGCAGCCCCTCCGGGACAGGAGACTACGAGCAGTACTTC. It yields the protein CASSPSGTGDYEQYF.

This clonotype was seen repeatedly, ten times or more. V usage is TRBV4-1 and J usage is TRBJ1-5, with D unclear. The length of the CDR3 is 15 residues. The germline gives CDR1 MGHRA, CDR2 YSYEKL. V shed 1 base and J shed 3 bases, with 10 bases lying between them. CDR3 coding DNA: TGCGCCAGCAGCCAAGTTGGAGTGTTCAATCAGCCCCAGCATTTT. Protein: CASSQVGVFNQPQHF.

This clonotype showed up many times. This chain joins TRBV7-9 and TRBJ2-3; D unclear. The V gene lost 0 bases and the J gene lost 7 bases, with 11 bases spanning the gap. The germline V gene has CDR1 SEHNR and CDR2 FQNEAQ (reference sequence). The CDR3 has 14 amino acids. The CDR3 DNA reads TGTGCCAGCAGCTTAGCGCGTCAAGGGAATACGCAGTATTTT. Amino acid sequence: CASSLARQGNTQYF.

This clonotype was observed a handful of times. CDR3 region: CASSLEGGLAGGANVLTF. CDR3 nucleotide sequence: TGTGCCAGCAGCTTAGAGGGTGGGTTAGCGGGAGGAGCTAACGTCCTGACTTTC. The V and J genes are TRBV7-8 and TRBJ2-6; 10 bases align to TRBD2. This CDR3 is 18 amino acids long. Germline CDR1 reads SGHVS; CDR2 reads FQNEAQ. V shed 1 base and J 10 bases; nucleotides not matched to a gene: 13.

The table lists this clonotype with many counts. The rearrangement joins TRBV5-4 to TRBJ2-7, with 12 bases aligning to TRBD2. V was clipped by 0 bases and J by 3 bases; unmatched bases: 7. Germline V CDR1 and CDR2: SGHNT, YYREEE (reference sequence). The CDR3 extends over 17 amino acids. CDR3: CASSLGPRLAGDYEQYF. CDR3 sequence (DNA): TGTGCCAGCAGCTTGGGCCCAAGACTAGCGGGAGACTACGAGCAGTACTTC.